This passage covers 8 T cell receptor beta chains from one sample sequenced in a study of cytomegalovirus exposure and HLA in healthy donors. The PCR was carried out with 60 Vbeta primers and 13 Jbeta primers. This table comes from immunoSEQ multiplex PCR, and its TCRdb copy is limited to in-frame clones, with some not included. Of 170,000 or so clones in the sample, approximately 80% were seen once. Sequencing was carried out using PBMCs. The source is a woman younger than 45 in good health and CMV-seronegative.

The rearrangement uses TRBV27 and TRBJ1-1; D ambiguous. CDR3 length: 12 residues. The V and J ends lost 6 bases and 1 base respectively, with 6 bases between them. CDR1 MNHEY and CDR2 SMNVEV come from the germline V gene (reference sequence). In DNA, the CDR3 is TGTGCCAGCAGAAAAGCGAACACTGAAGCTTTCTTT. It codes for CASRKANTEAFF.

In this sample, this clone turned up a few times. This sequence joins TRBV11-2 and TRBJ2-7; weak D call: TRBD1 (5 bases). The CDR3 totals 17 residues. Per the germline V gene, CDR1 is SGHAT and CDR2 is FQNNGV. V lost 0 bases to trimming and J lost 5 bases, with 20 bases between them. In DNA, the CDR3 is TGTGCCAGCAGCTTAGACGCGCAGGCAGGGCGGTTGGACGAGCAGTACTTC. Residues: CASSLDAQAGRLDEQYF.

The J gene is TRBJ1-1, the V gene TRBV28; D remains ambiguous. The ends were cut back, 2 bases at V and 1 base at J, with 11 bases in the middle. CDR3 length: 15 amino acids. The germline V gene encodes CDR1 MDHEN and CDR2 SYDVKM. This CDR3 is CASSLNRGTNTEAFF. The CDR3 DNA sequence: TGTGCCAGCAGTTTAAATCGGGGAACGAACACTGAAGCTTTCTTT.

The chain employs TRBV7-2 and TRBJ2-7; 8 nucleotides match TRBD2. The CDR3 totals 14 residues. The germline gives CDR1 SGHTA, CDR2 FQGNSA. Trimming took 5 bases from V and 3 from J; bases not matched to a gene: 6. Written as DNA, the CDR3 is TGTGCCAGCAGCCTCAGGCGGGGGGTCTACGAGCAGTACTTC. Translating it yields CASSLRRGVYEQYF.

This chain links TRBV19 with TRBJ1-1; D is uncertain. The CDR3 extends over 14 amino acids. Trimming pared 2 bases from V and 4 bases from J, leaving 11 bases between. Germline CDR1 and CDR2: LNHDA and SQIVND (reference sequence). CDR3 amino acids: CASSILGYGTEAFF. The CDR3 DNA reads TGTGCCAGTAGTATACTGGGCTATGGCACTGAAGCTTTCTTT.

The chain is built from TRBV10-3 and TRBJ1-1, with D possibly being TRBD1 (6 bases). The CDR3 runs 16 residues. Germline values: CDR1 ENHRY, CDR2 SYGVKD. Trimming left V 5 bases short and J 2 bases short, with 18 bases between. Here the CDR3 DNA reads TGTGCCATCAGTACCACCAGGGGCAGGGATAACACTGAAGCTTTCTTT. This sequence encodes CAISTTRGRDNTEAFF.

The chain joins TRBV5-1 to TRBJ1-5, with TRBD1 matching over 8 bases. CDR3 size: 14 residues. V trimming: 0 bases; J trimming: 4 bases; junction bases outside the gene matches: 0. Germline V CDR1 and CDR2: SGHRS, YFSETQ. CDR3 sequence (DNA): TGCGCCAGCAGCTTGGGGGACAGGAATCAGCCCCAGCATTTT. Its protein product is CASSLGDRNQPQHF.

The chain carries TRBV29-1 and TRBJ1-1; 7 nucleotides match TRBD1. Germline values: CDR1 SQVTM, CDR2 ANQGSEA. The length of the CDR3 is 14 residues. Trimming at V came to 5 bases and at J to 4 bases, leaving 10 bases not matched to a gene. CDR3 amino acids: CSVSLSTGSTEAFF. The CDR3 bases are TGCAGCGTTAGTTTGTCGACAGGGAGCACTGAAGCTTTCTTT. Full variable domain (remainder filled in from reference TRBV29-1 and TRBJ1-1): SAVISQKPSRDICQRGTSLTIQCQVDSQVTMMFWYRQQPGQSLTLIATANQGSEATYESGFVIDKFPISRPNLTFSTLTVSNMSPEDSSIYLCSVSLSTGSTEAFFGQGTRLTVV.